This TCR beta chain was profiled in a study of vaccination effects on CD4 cells after COVID-19. Regarding the study as a whole: New vaccine-induced clones made up most post-vaccine spike-reactive clones in convalescents.

In the ViraFEST assay, antigen-specific CD4+ clonotypes were identified by expansion after peptide-pool stimulation. Following 10 days of culture, CD4+ T cells were isolated. A positive SARS-CoV-2 PCR test fell between March and December 2020. A pool of HIV-1 Nef peptides served as the condition for the negative control culture. TCRdb's table, derived via immunoSEQ multiplex PCR, lists solely in-frame clones and lacks some. Of tens of thousands of clones listed, around three quarters are singletons. The CDR3 has 17 residues. Per the germline V gene, CDR1 is LGHDT and CDR2 is YNNKEL (reference sequence). Germline trimming cut 3 bases from V and 12 bases from J; bases unmatched to any gene: 17. For this clone: What it binds is not known.

This TCR came from a human donor who had a prior SARS-CoV-2 infection. The chain uses TRBV3-1 (or the pseudogene TRBV3-2) and TRBJ2-4; 10 bases line up with TRBD2. The sample was CD4+ T cells from PBMCs cultured with HIV peptides, taken before COVID-19 vaccination. Subset noted: HIV-1 Nef peptide pool negative control/reference culture. The CDR3, as DNA: TGTGCCAGCAGCCAGTTAGCGGGAGGTTTCCTAGGGGGCGATCAGTACTTC. Translation: CASSQLAGGFLGGDQYF.